Following are 9 T cell receptor beta chains from one sample sequenced in a study of cytomegalovirus exposure and HLA in healthy donors. It was with 60 Vbeta and 13 Jbeta primers that the PCR ran. Sequencing was performed with immunoSEQ multiplex PCR; in TCRdb, only in-frame clones are kept and a portion is missing. The sample lists over 200,000 clones; more than 60% were seen once. Sample: PBMCs. The receptor source for this set is a woman in her thirties in good health and CMV-seronegative.

The chain couples TRBV9 to TRBJ2-3; 8 positions match TRBD2. The germline CDR1 and CDR2 sequences are SGDLS and YYNGEE. The junction had 8 bases not matched to a gene; V was cut back by 0 bases and J by 5 bases. The CDR3 runs 16 residues. The CDR3 loop is CASSVAGGRTGDTQYF. Here the CDR3 DNA reads TGTGCCAGCAGCGTAGCCGGCGGGAGGACTGGAGATACGCAGTATTTT.

The genes are TRBV5-1 and TRBJ2-1; tentatively, D is TRBD2 (7 bases). The CDR3 extends over 14 amino acids. Germline CDR1 is SGHRS and CDR2 is YFSETQ. V was shortened by 3 bases and J by 3 bases, with 10 bases between the two germline ends. CDR3 DNA: TGCGCCAGCAGCTCGGGGGGCAGCTACAATGAGCAGTTCTTC. This gives the protein CASSSGGSYNEQFF. The variable domain in full, with the rest retrieved from reference TRBV5-1 and TRBJ2-1, is KAGVTQTPRYLIKTRGQQVTLSCSPISGHRSVSWYQQTPGQGLQFLFEYFSETQRNKGNFPGRFSGRQFSNSRSEMNVSTLELGDSALYLCASSSGGSYNEQFFGPGTRLTVL.

The chain carries TRBV2 and TRBJ2-3, with 9 bases fitting TRBD1. This CDR3 has 15 residues. The J segment lost 4 bases and the V segment lost 3 bases, leaving 5 bases of the junction unmatched. Germline-derived CDR1 and CDR2 are SNHLY and FYNNEI. CDR3 sequence reads: CASSEMGQGADTQYF. The CDR3, as DNA: TGTGCCAGCAGTGAGATGGGACAGGGCGCAGATACGCAGTATTTT.

The chain carries TRBV6-5 and TRBJ1-1; TRBD1 agrees at 9 bases. The V segment lost 6 bases and the J segment 5 bases; nucleotides outside the gene matches: 10. Germline values: CDR1 MNHEY, CDR2 SVGAGI. The CDR3 consists of 15 residues. In DNA, the CDR3 is TGTGCCAGCAGCCGCTCGGGACAGGGCAAGACTGAAGCTTTCTTT. Translated: CASSRSGQGKTEAFF.

The chain recombines TRBV5-1 with TRBJ2-3; 9 bases are a match to TRBD2. The V and J ends lost 0 bases and 4 bases, in that order; junction bases with no gene match: 6. The length of the CDR3 is 16 residues. The germline V gene encodes CDR1 SGHRS and CDR2 YFSETQ. For the CDR3, the DNA is TGCGCCAGCAGCTTGGGGTGGGCTAGCGGGGCAGATACGCAGTATTTT. The encoded protein is CASSLGWASGADTQYF.

The V gene is TRBV7-8, the J gene TRBJ2-3; TRBD2 might be the D (5 bases). Per germline, CDR1 SGHVS and CDR2 FQNEAQ. V gave up 4 bases and J gave up 0 bases, with 14 bases separating them. CDR3 length: 16 amino acids. DNA for the CDR3: TGTGCCAGCAGCTCCCCCTCGGCGGGCAGCACAGATACGCAGTATTTT. It translates to CASSSPSAGSTDTQYF.

The chain joins TRBV11-2 to TRBJ2-5, with a tentative D call TRBD1 (6 bases). The germline gives CDR1 SGHAT, CDR2 FQNNGV. This CDR3 region has 15 residues. V lost 1 base to trimming and J lost 2 bases, with 11 bases between them. The CDR3 DNA is TGTGCCAGCAGCTTAGGGCAGGGGAGACAAGAGACCCAGTACTTC. Protein: CASSLGQGRQETQYF.

The rearrangement links TRBV5-4 to TRBJ1-5; 9 bases agree with TRBD1. V was pared by 0 bases and J by 2 bases, with 6 bases of the junction left unmatched. This CDR3 contains 17 residues. The germline V gene has CDR1 SGHNT and CDR2 YYREEE (reference sequence). CDR3 sequence: CASSLGLRTGGNQPQHF. CDR3 nucleotides: TGTGCCAGCAGCTTGGGTTTGAGGACAGGGGGCAATCAGCCCCAGCATTTT.

The chain recombines TRBV6-5 with TRBJ1-3; D is unresolved. The CDR3 sequence is 13 residues long. The V gene lost 6 bases and the J gene lost 0 bases, with 6 bases spanning the gap. Germline V gives CDR1 MNHEY, CDR2 SVGAGI. CDR3 sequence: CASSDISGNTIYF. The CDR3, as DNA: TGTGCCAGCAGCGACATCTCTGGAAACACCATATATTTT.